This T cell receptor (beta chain) was captured by sequencing in a study of early T cells in non-severe SARS-CoV-2 infection. Via MiXCR, TCRdb re-called the 5' RACE reads, giving one row per CDR3 protein. Of fewer than 90,000 distinct CDR3 sequences in the sample, about 14% were seen once. This clonotype was seen repeatedly, ten times or more. V was pared by 6 bases and J by 4 bases, with 10 bases between. The germline V gene has CDR1 SQVTM and CDR2 ANQGSEA. The CDR3 has 13 amino acids. The sample comprised whole blood. The receptor comes from an adult who was a healthcare worker with PCR-confirmed SARS-CoV-2 infection or an uninfected control (not recorded which). The gene calls are TRBV29-1 and TRBJ2-6, with D unclear. CDR3 sequence reads: CSVLPTGANVLTF. Here the CDR3 DNA reads TGCAGCGTCCTACCCACGGGGGCCAACGTCCTGACTTTC.